This T cell receptor (beta chain) was identified in a study of OX40 agonist ivuxolimab in advanced cancers. About the research overall: As their treatment, patients were administered ivuxolimab, an agonistic anti-OX40 (CD134) antibody. Study outcomes and limitations: Low levels of normalized T-cell clonal expansion also appeared in some nonresponders.

To note about this clone: Its specificity is not known.

Cycle 7 day 1, cycle 4 day 1, and baseline were the timepoints at which blood was sampled. Method: immunoSEQ multiplex PCR; TCRdb's copy keeps in-frame clones and lacks some. The sample shows around 98,000 clones, roughly 87% of them seen only once. The receptor comes from an adult with an advanced solid tumor such as melanoma, head and neck, liver or kidney cancer. Source: CD4+ or CD8+ T cells sorted from blood, taken in a trial of the OX40 agonist ivuxolimab.

CDR3 DNA: TGTGCCAGCAGCATCCGACACACACAAGAGACCCAGTACTTC. Residues: CASSIRHTQETQYF. V is TRBV5-4 and J is TRBJ2-5; D unclear. V shed 4 bases and J shed 2 bases, with 12 bases lying between them. This CDR3 is built from 14 residues. Germline CDR1 and CDR2: SGHNT and YYREEE (reference sequence). Full variable domain (remainder filled in from reference TRBV5-4 and TRBJ2-5): ETGVTQSPTHLIKTRGQQVTLRCSSQSGHNTVSWYQQALGQGPQFIFQYYREEENGRGNFPPRFSGLQFPNYSSELNVNALELDDSALYLCASSIRHTQETQYFGPGTRLLVL.